The present T cell receptor beta chain was sequenced within a study of vaccination and CD4 T cells after COVID-19. Sample treatment: roughly 10-day PBMC culture with coronavirus spike peptide pools or control peptides (ViraFEST assay). ViraFEST sequenced TCRs after peptide-pool expansion of antigen-specific T cells. CDR3 length: 12 amino acids. CDR1 MDHEN and CDR2 SYDVKM come from the germline V gene. Cultured CD4+ T cell DNA was sequenced using the Oncomine TCR Beta short-read assay. One entry per CDR3 protein results from TCRdb running MiXCR on the PCR reads. The sample yields under 25,000 distinct CDR3 sequences, around 66% seen once. About this clonotype itself: Its antigen is not identified. Relative to the germline gene, one junction end is altered; a read error may explain this.

The receptor comes from a human donor who had recovered from COVID-19. The V gene is TRBV28, the J gene TRBJ1-1; no firm D call. Material: CD4+ T cells from blood, cultured in vitro. The CDR3 DNA sequence: TGTGCCATCAGTGAGTTCGACACTGAAGCTTTCTTT. Translation: CAISEFDTEAFF.